The rows below give T cell receptor beta chains drawn from one sample of a study of CD8+CD57+ T cells in acquired aplastic anemia. Using its own MiXCR run on the reads, TCRdb lists one record per CDR3 protein. The sample records 180,000 or so distinct CDR3 sequences, 40% to 55% being singletons. Sequencing input: sorted CD4+, CD8+, or CD8+CD57+ T cells (not recorded which) from PBMCs. These receptors originate from a human donor in good health. Both conserved end residues are trimmed from each CDR3.

v_call	j_call	cdr3_aa
TRBV24-1	TRBJ2-5	ATSDVLGTGGETQY
TRBV11-2	TRBJ2-7	ASSLGTASGSYEQY
TRBV19	TRBJ2-3	ASSSAPRTGGDTQY
TRBV20-1	TRBJ2-7	SARDRAAYEQY
TRBV4-2	TRBJ2-3	ASSQELAGGTDTQY
TRBV19	TRBJ2-1	ASSRQGGPLYNEQF
TRBV6-1	TRBJ1-1	ASSDPGAFKAF
TRBV15	TRBJ2-7	ATSRGGGTDYEQY
TRBV30	TRBJ2-4	APLPGGPYKNIQY
TRBV2	TRBJ1-6	ASSPQLNSPLH
TRBV25-1	TRBJ2-5	ASSAWRLAGQETQY
TRBV7-9	TRBJ2-3	ASSKKRGYGTDTQY
TRBV2	TRBJ1-5	ASSAAGNQPQH
TRBV30	TRBJ1-5	AWSAASGGQPQH
TRBV28	TRBJ2-5	ASSASGRRETQY
TRBV30	TRBJ1-1	AWKYSGTVAEAF
TRBV5-8	TRBJ2-1	ASSLGRTTQF
TRBV10-3	TRBJ2-1	AIGQGDNEQF
TRBV20-1	TRBJ1-5	SAPGGEGRGNQPQH
TRBV7-9	TRBJ2-5	ASSLPVETQY
TRBV6-5	TRBJ1-1	ASSYSKAMNTEAF
TRBV5-5	TRBJ2-1	ASSFQGSYNEQF
TRBV20-1	TRBJ2-1	SAIPTAGAFNEQF
TRBV12-3/TRBV12-4	TRBJ2-6	ASNPYGSRGANVLT
TRBV6-5	TRBJ2-3	ASSSTSGPSTDTQY
TRBV7-3	TRBJ1-5	ASSLIGGQPQH
TRBV5-1	.	ASSLGAGLRSYNEQF
TRBV10-3	TRBJ2-2	AISQGVDELF
TRBV19	TRBJ1-3	ASRPRITGFAGNTIY
TRBV29-1	TRBJ2-1	SGRTGGSPYNEQF
TRBV20-1	TRBJ2-3	SAREGGGPTDTQY